Detailed here is one T cell receptor (beta chain). The count of this clone is one. The antigen this receptor binds is unknown. The input lacks base qualities; no much larger clone sits a single base away. The record originates from a study of cytomegalovirus exposure and HLA in healthy donors (dated 2017 in TCRdb). In the study overall: According to an earlier analysis of a few hundred of the donors, about 179 million T cells yielded 90 million to 130 million unique TCR beta sequences and 276 Gb of sequence data. An early release that covered approximately 600 HLA-typed donors contained around 300 gigabases of sequencing data and 65 million to 100 million unique TCR sequences. Of the 350 to 450 genotyped donors, roughly 85% fell in the genetic ancestry cluster associated with self-reported Caucasian donors. The study was designed to test whether signatures of past pathogen exposure could be identified by cataloging public T cell receptors. The study used immunosequencing to profile the T cell repertoires of under 700 subjects and linked those repertoires to cytomegalovirus serostatus. Along with the approximately 700-subject first cohort, a separate validation cohort of over a hundred different subjects was used. High-throughput TCR immunosequencing, statistical association of individual TCRs with disease status, and machine learning were combined to predict cytomegalovirus infection status. A later analysis re-analyzed previously published TCR beta repertoires from approximately 670 donors and added high-resolution HLA genotyping to study TCR occurrence patterns. In the later analysis, no new phenotypic data were used to find candidate immune exposures; instead, reliance was placed on TCR beta sequences and their occurrence across donors. To decide whether each TCR beta V gene segment behaved as functional or pseudogenic, an earlier analysis of approximately 600 of the donors relied on high-throughput TCR beta sequencing. Alongside the repertoire data, information on donor age, sex, ethnicity and CMV serostatus was compiled. Genome-wide SNP genotypes for about 65% of the roughly 670 donors were used in a later genetic analysis, which treated that subset as a discovery cohort. Every discovery cohort repertoire had been produced on one sequencing platform. HLA typing covered class I and class II loci at four-digit resolution. Typing coverage varied by locus: roughly 629-640 donors for A, B, C, DRB1 and DQB1; approximately 500 for DQA1; some 610 for DPA1; around 450 for DPB1. About five DR-DQ haplotypes were handled as single units for association and clustering because linkage in the cohort was strong. On average, around 240,000 unique TCR beta nucleotide sequences were sequenced per donor among 300 to 500 genotyped donors of the cohort, with roughly 18% of those sequences being non-productive. Study-level results and caveats: A later analysis associated about 16,000 TCR beta sequences with specific HLA alleles at a false discovery rate of 0.05. For the cohort, immune exposure information was limited to CMV serostatus. In the study, around 150 TCR beta chains were listed as associated with cytomegalovirus. A cluster of highly shared sequence variants was judged likely to represent a technical artifact of the sequencing pipeline. A few of the identified cytomegalovirus-associated TCR beta chains were confirmed in vitro to be specific for cytomegalovirus antigens. Most TCR sequences were seen in very few donors, while some public TCRs were found in many individuals. The earlier analysis of approximately 590 of the donors excluded some 16 rarely observed V segments, including chromosome 9 orphons, because counts were too low. According to a later analysis, most CMV-associated TCR beta chains appeared to be HLA-restricted, and the HLA associations seemed to be driven largely by CMV exposure. Some IMGT-functional V segments, including TRBV6-2 and TRBV6-3, could not be distinguished by the 87-base-pair reads and were therefore excluded. A further reported finding was that TCR beta sequences accurately predicted the HLA-A and HLA-B alleles for most subjects in the first cohort. Linkage disequilibrium might explain the correlated functional status among segregating V segments, but an unknown experimental factor could not be ruled out. In a later genetic analysis, fewer N-insertions in productive TCRs were reported among donors in an Asian-associated ancestry cluster than the roughly 700-donor mean. The cohort was sequenced for TCR beta chains only, and without alpha or paired-chain data the features that could be detected were limited. The classifier was reported to diagnose cytomegalovirus status with high specificity and sensitivity in both the original and validation cohorts. In an earlier analysis of about 550 of the donors, most TCR beta V segments were observed in productive rearrangements about 87% or about 30% of the time, broadly matching IMGT annotations. The presence/absence analyses assumed that sequencing depth was roughly uniform across donors, and that assumption may not be true. Compared with equally common non-associated chains, HLA-associated TCR beta chains in a later analysis were more clonally expanded and had lower generation probabilities. Because HLA typing was missing for some donors at each locus, association tests included only the typed subset. Assigning TCR associations to individual alleles was difficult when HLA alleles, especially DR and DQ, strongly co-occurred. A later analysis reported that several top co-occurrence clusters appeared linked to parvovirus B19, influenza, CMV and Epstein-Barr virus. It was suggested by the authors that the approach could potentially be generalized to other disease states and immunological phenotypes. An association between a missense DCLRE1C variant and V-gene and J-gene trimming of TCR beta chains was found in a later genetic analysis and replicated in an independent cohort. A later analysis found that TCR association rates varied across HLA loci, with DRB1 alleles showing the most associated TCRs and HLA-C alleles the fewest.

Libraries came from the immunoSEQ multiplex PCR assay. For the multiplex PCR, a mixture combining 60 forward primers for TCR Vbeta segments and 13 reverse primers for TCR Jbeta segments was used. The CDR3 region of rearranged TCR beta genes was amplified from genomic DNA with a multiplex PCR assay. On the Illumina HiSeq System, the amplified TCR beta libraries were sequenced as 87-base-pair reads. The published analysis was carried out like this. Across the 670 or so repertoires, a later analysis counted approximately 75 million unique TCR beta chains, 9.5 million to 12 million of which were shared by at least two donors. Raw reads were error-corrected and collapsed into unique sequences by a nearest-neighbor algorithm in which closely related sequences were merged to remove PCR and sequencing errors. CDR3 sequences were aligned to IMGT reference sequences to assign V, D and J gene segments. Each retained sequence needed at least a six-nucleotide match to both a V gene segment and a J gene segment. A rearrangement was called productive if the CDR3 had no stop codons and remained in frame with V and J, and every other rearrangement was called non-productive. CDR3 was defined by IMGT convention, running from the second conserved V-encoded cysteine to the conserved J-encoded phenylalanine. The earlier analysis of more than 450 of the donors excluded sequences that lacked an unambiguous match to a single V gene segment. An earlier analysis of some 500 of the donors classified V segments as functional when productive rearrangements were above 56.7% and as segregating when the standard deviation between donors was above 5%. A statistical classification framework was built for diagnosing cytomegalovirus status from the catalog of TCR beta chain sequences. A later analysis assigned V and J genes by comparing TCR nucleotide sequences with IMGT/GENE-DB human TR gene sequences. The TCRdist pipeline was used in a later analysis to assign CDR3 sequences and most-parsimonious VDJ recombination scenarios. A later analysis defined each TCR beta chain by its CDR3 amino acid sequence plus V-gene family, and excluded reads lacking a unique V-gene family. As a way to deal with suspected cross-contamination and a sequencing artifact, a later analysis dropped approximately 590 nucleotide sequences that were highly shared and had low generation probability. In a later analysis, a clonal expansion index for each public chain was calculated from normalized within-repertoire ranks of inferred template counts. A later analysis computed generation probabilities with a VDJ recombination model fitted to out-of-frame rearrangements, and checked the results against IGoR. A later analysis scored TCR-TCR, TCR-HLA and TCR-CMV co-occurrence with hypergeometric tests, applying a repertoire-size bias correction to TCR pairs. False discovery rates were estimated in a later analysis by permuting HLA or CMV assignments 20 times. In a later analysis, co-occurring TCRs were grouped using DBSCAN, with TCRdist sequence similarity added in when clustering inside HLA-allele-positive subsets. Co-occurrence clustering excluded repertoires with fewer than 30,000 or more than 120,000 public chains, plus five with anomalous nucleotide sharing. TCRdb stores this immuneACCESS table with in-frame sequences only. Part of the clones is absent; in the studies checked, under half of the shortfall reflects unresolved V genes, and no reason is known for the rest. The V and J calls and the clone size are those of that table, but D and trimming were determined from the DNA. The sample yields about 140,000 clones; under 90% were counted once. 4.5% of the sample is held by the ten biggest clonotypes.

There are 15 amino acids in the CDR3, from cysteine to phenylalanine inclusive. Of all the DNA, just the CDR3 is kept, 45 bases in frame from base 1. CDR1 SGHDT and CDR2 YYEEEE are derived from the germline V gene. Trimming takes 0 bases from V and 3 bases from J, and the germline ends sit 12 bases apart. In total, roughly 670 healthy bone marrow donors made up the cohort. At the time of sampling, all cohort members were nominally healthy, though unrecorded immune exposures were likely present. The donor was CMV seronegative and was included in the group of 352 seronegative cohort members. A peripheral blood sample was collected from each donor, and TCR beta sequencing was performed on peripheral blood mononuclear cells. Genomic DNA extraction from the blood cell samples was performed with the Qiagen DNeasy Blood Extraction Kit.

Sequencing input: PBMCs. The chain employs TRBV5-6 and TRBJ1-2; the D gene is perhaps TRBD1, on 5 matching bases. This sequence originates from a man in his forties in good health and CMV-seronegative. CDR3 region: CASSLGQGGDYGYTF. The bases are TGTGCCAGCAGCTTGGGGCAGGGAGGAGACTATGGCTACACCTTC.